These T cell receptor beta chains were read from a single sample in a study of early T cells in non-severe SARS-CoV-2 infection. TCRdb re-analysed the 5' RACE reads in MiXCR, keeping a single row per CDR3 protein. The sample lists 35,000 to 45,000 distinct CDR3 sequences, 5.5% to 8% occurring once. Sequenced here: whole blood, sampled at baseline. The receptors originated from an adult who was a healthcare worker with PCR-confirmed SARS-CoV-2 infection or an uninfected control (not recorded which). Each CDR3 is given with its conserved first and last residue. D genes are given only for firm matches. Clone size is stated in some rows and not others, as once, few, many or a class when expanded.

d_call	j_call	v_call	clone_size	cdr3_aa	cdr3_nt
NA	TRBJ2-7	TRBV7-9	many	CATSYLRGLSYEQYF	TGTGCCACCTCCTACCTTCGTGGCCTCAGCTACGAGCAGTACTTC
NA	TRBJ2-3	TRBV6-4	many	CASSAGPLNTQYF	TGTGCCAGCAGTGCGGGCCCGTTAAATACGCAGTATTTT
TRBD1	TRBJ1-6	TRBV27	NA	CASRNQGAALNSPLHF	TGTGCCAGCAGAAATCAGGGGGCGGCGTTGAATTCACCCCTCCACTTT
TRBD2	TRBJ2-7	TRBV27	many	CASIGIGLAGGEQYF	TGTGCCAGCATTGGAATCGGACTAGCGGGAGGGGAGCAGTACTTC
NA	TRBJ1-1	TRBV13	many	CASSLTVTEAFF	TGTGCCAGCAGCTTGACGGTTACTGAAGCTTTCTTT
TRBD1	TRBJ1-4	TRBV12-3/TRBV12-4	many	CASTRQGGEKLFF	TGTGCCAGCACCCGACAGGGCGGGGAAAAACTGTTTTTT
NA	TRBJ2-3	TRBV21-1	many	CASSKGTSGRVRGTDTQYF	TGTGCCAGCAGCAAAGGGACTAGCGGGAGGGTCCGGGGCACAGATACGCAGTATTTT
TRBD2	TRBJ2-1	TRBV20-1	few	CSSSGSLGEQFF	TGCAGCTCTAGCGGGAGCCTTGGTGAGCAGTTCTTC
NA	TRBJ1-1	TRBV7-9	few	CASSVGVGGTEAFF	TGTGCCAGCAGCGTGGGGGTCGGCGGCACTGAAGCTTTCTTT
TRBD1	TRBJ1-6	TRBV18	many	CASSTGVNSPLHF	TGTGCCAGCTCGACAGGGGTTAATTCACCCCTCCACTTT
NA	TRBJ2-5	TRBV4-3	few	CASSQDQEGWQTQYF	TGCGCCAGCAGCCAAGATCAAGAGGGGTGGCAGACCCAGTACTTC
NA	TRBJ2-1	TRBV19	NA	CATSPTGQGVMGEQFF	TGTGCCACCTCTCCGACGGGGCAGGGCGTAATGGGTGAGCAGTTCTTC
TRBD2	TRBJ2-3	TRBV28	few	CASSSPAGIADTQYF	TGTGCCAGCAGTTCCCCAGCGGGAATAGCAGATACGCAGTATTTT
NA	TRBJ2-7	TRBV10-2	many	CASAGTYEQYF	TGCGCCAGCGCCGGAACCTACGAGCAGTACTTC
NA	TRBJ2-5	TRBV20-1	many	CSATRDPRLETQYF	TGCAGTGCTACCCGGGACCCCCGGCTAGAGACCCAGTACTTC
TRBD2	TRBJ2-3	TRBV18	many	CASSPILLTSARGADTQYF	TGTGCCAGCTCACCTATTCTCCTCACTAGCGCCCGAGGAGCAGATACGCAGTATTTT
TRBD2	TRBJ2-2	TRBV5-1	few	CASSLAGSSGSHTGELFF	TGCGCCAGCAGCTTGGCCGGATCTAGCGGGAGCCACACCGGGGAGCTGTTTTTT
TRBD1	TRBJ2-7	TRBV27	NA	CASSSLGQAVYEQYF	TGTGCCAGCAGTTCCCTAGGACAGGCCGTATACGAGCAGTACTTC
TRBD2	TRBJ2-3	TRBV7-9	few	CASSLGSAGVDTQYF	TGTGCCAGCAGCTTAGGTTCGGCGGGAGTAGATACGCAGTATTTT
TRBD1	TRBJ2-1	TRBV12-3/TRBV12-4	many	CASSLVGAGTGSDEQFF	TGTGCCAGCAGTTTAGTGGGGGCCGGGACAGGGTCTGATGAGCAGTTCTTC
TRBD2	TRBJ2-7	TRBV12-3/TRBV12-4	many	CASTRGGESYEQYF	TGTGCCAGCACCCGGGGGGGGGAGAGCTACGAGCAGTACTTC
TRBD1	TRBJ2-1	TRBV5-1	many	CASSSRGGTGDNEQFF	TGCGCCAGCAGCTCGAGAGGTGGGACAGGGGACAATGAGCAGTTCTTC
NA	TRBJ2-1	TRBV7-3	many	CASSLASFHEQFF	TGTGCCAGCAGCCTAGCCTCATTCCATGAGCAGTTCTTC
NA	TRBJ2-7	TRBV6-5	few	CASSSPAQGFGYEQYF	TGTGCCAGCAGTTCCCCCGCGCAGGGGTTCGGCTACGAGCAGTACTTC
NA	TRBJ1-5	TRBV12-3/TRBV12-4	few	CASSPEGRGNQPQHF	TGTGCCAGCAGTCCTGAGGGGAGGGGGAATCAGCCCCAGCATTTT
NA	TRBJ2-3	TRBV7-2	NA	CASSIGGSRTDTQYF	TGTGCCAGCAGCATAGGCGGTAGCCGCACAGATACGCAGTATTTT
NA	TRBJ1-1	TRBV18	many	CASSLDGREAFF	TGTGCCAGCTCCTTGGACGGCCGTGAAGCTTTCTTT
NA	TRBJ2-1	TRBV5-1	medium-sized	CASSLAGGSPYNEQFF	TGCGCCAGCAGCTTGGCCGGCGGGTCCCCCTACAATGAGCAGTTCTTC
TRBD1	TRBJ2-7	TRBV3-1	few	CASSQGTGPYEQYF	TGTGCCAGCAGCCAAGGGACAGGTCCCTACGAGCAGTACTTC
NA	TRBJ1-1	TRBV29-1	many	CSVEGAFF	TGCAGCGTTGAAGGAGCTTTCTTT
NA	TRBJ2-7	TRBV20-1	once	CSARVGSAKRDEQYF	TGCAGTGCTAGGGTGGGGTCAGCTAAAAGGGACGAGCAGTACTTC
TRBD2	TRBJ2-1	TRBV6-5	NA	CASRDIAGGSSNEQFF	TGTGCCAGCAGAGATATAGCGGGAGGGTCTTCCAATGAGCAGTTCTTC
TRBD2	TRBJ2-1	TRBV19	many	CASARGASGPSSYNEQFF	TGTGCCAGTGCGCGGGGTGCTAGCGGGCCGAGCTCCTACAATGAGCAGTTCTTC
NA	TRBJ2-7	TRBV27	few	CASSFEAVQYF	TGTGCCAGCAGTTTCGAGGCAGTACAGTACTTC
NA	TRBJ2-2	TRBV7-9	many	CASSPWVGGKSTGELFF	TGTGCCAGCAGCCCCTGGGTCGGGGGAAAGAGCACCGGGGAGCTGTTTTTT
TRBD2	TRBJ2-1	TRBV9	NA	CASSGKGLAGESYNEQFF	TGTGCCAGCAGCGGTAAGGGACTAGCGGGAGAGTCCTACAATGAGCAGTTCTTC
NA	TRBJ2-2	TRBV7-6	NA	CASSLTNTGELFF	TGTGCCAGCAGCCTGACGAACACCGGGGAGCTGTTTTTT
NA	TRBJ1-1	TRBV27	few	CASTTLGRLAEAFF	TGTGCCAGCACCACCCTCGGCAGGTTGGCTGAAGCTTTCTTT
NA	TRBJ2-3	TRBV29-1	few	CSVGGNSGSDTQYF	TGCAGCGTTGGGGGGAATAGCGGATCAGATACGCAGTATTTT
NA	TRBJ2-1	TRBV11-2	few	CASSLAVSEQFF	TGTGCCAGCAGCTTAGCCGTTTCTGAGCAGTTCTTC
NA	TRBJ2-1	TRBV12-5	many	CASGDRVADEQFF	TGTGCTAGTGGTGACCGGGTAGCGGATGAGCAGTTCTTC
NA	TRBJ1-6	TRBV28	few	CASSLFWRNDNNSPLHF	TGTGCCAGCAGTTTATTTTGGCGAAACGATAATAATTCACCCCTCCACTTT
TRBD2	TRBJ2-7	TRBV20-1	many	CSARDTSGRFDEQYF	TGCAGTGCTAGGGACACTAGCGGGAGGTTCGACGAGCAGTACTTC
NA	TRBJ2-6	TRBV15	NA	CATSMQNSGANVLTF	TGTGCCACCAGCATGCAGAACTCTGGGGCCAACGTCCTGACTTTC
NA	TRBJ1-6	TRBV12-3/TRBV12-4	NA	CASSGHRDSPLHF	TGTGCCAGCAGTGGACACAGGGATTCACCCCTCCACTTT
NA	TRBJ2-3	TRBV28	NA	CASSLPPGADPPPQYF	TGTGCCAGCAGTTTACCCCCTGGGGCAGACCCTCCTCCGCAGTATTTT
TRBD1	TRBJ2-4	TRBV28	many	CAGSRQGAKNIQYF	TGTGCCGGGTCCCGACAGGGAGCCAAAAACATTCAGTACTTC
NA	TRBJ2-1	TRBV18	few	CASSPPPGGVQFF	TGTGCCAGCTCACCCCCTCCTGGCGGCGTGCAGTTCTTC
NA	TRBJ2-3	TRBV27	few	CASRRRGGSTDTQYF	TGTGCCAGCCGGAGGAGGGGGGGTAGCACAGATACGCAGTATTTT
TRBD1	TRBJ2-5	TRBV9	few	CASSVRDSQETQYF	TGTGCCAGCAGCGTTAGGGACAGCCAAGAGACCCAGTACTTC
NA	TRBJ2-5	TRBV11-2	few	CASSLGYSQETQYF	TGTGCCAGCAGCCTAGGGTACAGCCAAGAGACCCAGTACTTC